This T cell receptor beta chain derives from a study of technical replicates of blood from a few donors. TCRdb's copy holds only in-frame clones and misses some; the assay was immunoSEQ multiplex PCR. This table holds tens of thousands of clones, 95% to 96% found once. This CDR3 has 13 residues. Germline CDR1 reads SGHDT; CDR2 reads YYEEEE. The V end lost 6 bases, the J end lost 0 bases, and 7 bases lay between the germline ends. Sequencing used T cells isolated from PBMCs. This receptor was identified in a human donor in good health. The chain is built from TRBV5-6 and TRBJ1-3; no reliable D call. In DNA form, the CDR3 reads TGTGCCAGCACGACACGCTCTGGAAACACCATATATTTT. Its protein is CASTTRSGNTIYF.